The rows below give T cell receptor beta chains drawn from one sample of a study of a mutant IDH1 vaccine in newly diagnosed glioma. TCRdb's table, derived via immunoSEQ multiplex PCR, lists solely in-frame clones and lacks some. The repertoire has about 35,000 clones, around four fifths of them found once; the top ten carry 9%. Sequences were derived from peripheral blood mononuclear cells (PBMCs), sampled from a glioma patient treated with radiotherapy, temozolomide or both. The receptor source for this set is a man in his forties or fifties with glioma. Some clones in this sample may be carry-over from other donors' samples. The CDR3 runs from the conserved cysteine through the conserved F or W. Each record gives: J gene, clone size, D gene, V gene, CDR3 DNA, CDR3 protein. D genes are given only for firm matches. Some rows have no size entry. The others give once, few or many, or a class for an expanded clone.

TRBJ2-5 . . TRBV9 TGTGCCAGCAGCGTAGGCGCAAGAGAAGAGACCCAGTACTTC CASSVGAREETQYF
TRBJ2-2 . TRBD2 TRBV7-3 TGTGCCAGCAGCTTGTACGGGACTAGCGGGGGAGCCACCGGGGAGCTGTTTTTT CASSLYGTSGGATGELFF
TRBJ2-7 . . TRBV2 TGTGCCAGCAGTGAAACGAGCCGTTCCTACGAGCAGTACTTC CASSETSRSYEQYF
TRBJ1-1 . . TRBV2 TGTGCCAGCAGTGGGGGGGCGGTTGAAGCTTTCTTT CASSGGAVEAFF
TRBJ1-4 . TRBD1 TRBV9 TGTGCCAGCAGCGTAGAGGACAGGGGTCTTTCTAATGAAAAACTGTTTTTT CASSVEDRGLSNEKLFF
TRBJ1-5 few TRBD1 TRBV5-5 TGTGCCAGCAGCTTTAGGACAGGGGTGGCTCAGCCCCAGCATTTT CASSFRTGVAQPQHF
TRBJ2-1 few . TRBV10-3 TGTGCCACCGAGGGGAACGACAATGAGCAGTTCTTC CATEGNDNEQFF
TRBJ1-6 . TRBD1 TRBV19 TGTGCCAGTAGTATAGAGGACAGGCCTAATTCACCCCTCCACTTT CASSIEDRPNSPLHF
TRBJ2-7 . TRBD1 TRBV6-6 TGTGCCAGCAGGCGTCGCGGGACAGGGAATAGCGAGCAGTACTTC CASRRRGTGNSEQYF
TRBJ2-7 once . TRBV5-6 TGTGCCAGCAGCTTTTTCAGGGAAGGTCACGAGCAGTACTTC CASSFFREGHEQYF
TRBJ1-4 . . TRBV30 TGTGCCTGGAGGCAGACCGCAACTAATGAAAAACTGTTTTTT CAWRQTATNEKLFF
TRBJ1-1 few . TRBV5-4 TGTGCCAGCAGCCCCAAGGGGCACACTGAAGCTTTCTTT CASSPKGHTEAFF
TRBJ1-2 . TRBD1 TRBV25-1 TGTGCCAGCAGTGACGGGACAGCATATGGCTACACCTTC CASSDGTAYGYTF
TRBJ1-2 . . TRBV6-1 TGTGCCAGCAAACGGGCAGGGGTGGGTGGCTACACCTTC CASKRAGVGGYTF
TRBJ1-2 . . TRBV5-4 TGTGCCAGCAGCTTATTGGGTGGAGGGGGAAGAGGCTACACCTTC CASSLLGGGGRGYTF
TRBJ1-2 . . TRBV6-5 TGTGCCAGCAGTTACGTCGGGGTGGGTGGCTACACCTTC CASSYVGVGGYTF